These 3 T cell receptor beta chains were all obtained from the same sample, sequenced in a study of T cells after yellow fever vaccination. TCRdb reprocessed the 5' RACE reads with MiXCR, giving one entry per CDR3 protein. The sample holds around 400,000 distinct CDR3 sequences, 11% seen once. Sequences were derived from PBMCs, sampled on the day of the first yellow fever vaccination. The receptors derive from a man aged 18 to 29 who received the YFV17D yellow fever vaccine.

This clonotype turned up a few times. The chain couples TRBV4-3 to TRBJ2-5, with TRBD1 matching over 7 bases. V was clipped by 4 bases and J by 9 bases; unmatched bases: 11. Germline values: CDR1 LGHNA, CDR2 YSLEER. The CDR3 runs 14 residues. The CDR3 sequence is CASSRRQGETPQYF. The CDR3 DNA reads TGCGCCAGCAGCCGTCGACAGGGCGAAACACCCCAGTACTTC.

The chain joins TRBV7-9 to TRBJ2-1; no firm D call. The CDR3 spans 15 residues. Germline assignment: CDR1 SEHNR and CDR2 FQNEAQ (reference sequence). Trimming took 3 bases from V and 3 from J, leaving 12 bases between them. The CDR3 DNA reads TGTGCCAGCAGCTTTTTAGTTAGCTACTACAATGAGCAGTTCTTC. Residues: CASSFLVSYYNEQFF.

The chain links TRBV18 to TRBJ1-4; D unresolved. The ends were cut back, 4 bases at V and 7 bases at J, with 16 bases in the middle. Germline-derived CDR1 and CDR2 are KGHSH and LQKENI. The length of the CDR3 is 15 residues. The CDR3 DNA reads as TGTGCCAGCTCACAAACCTGGGAGGCCGGTGAAAAACTGTTTTTT. Protein product: CASSQTWEAGEKLFF.